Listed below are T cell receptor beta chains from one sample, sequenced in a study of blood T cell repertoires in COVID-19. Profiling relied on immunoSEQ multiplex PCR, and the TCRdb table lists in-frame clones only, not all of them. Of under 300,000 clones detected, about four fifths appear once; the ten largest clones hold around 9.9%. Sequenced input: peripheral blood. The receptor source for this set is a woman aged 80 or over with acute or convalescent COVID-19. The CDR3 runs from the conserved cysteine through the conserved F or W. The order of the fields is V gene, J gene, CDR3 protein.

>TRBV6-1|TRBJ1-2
CASSESWTGDGYTF
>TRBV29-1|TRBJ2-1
CSSGLAGERGNEQFF
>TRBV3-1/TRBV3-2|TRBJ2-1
CASSQRAGGNYNEQFF
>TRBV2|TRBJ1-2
CASKIRGTFEGYTF
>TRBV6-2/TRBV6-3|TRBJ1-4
CASSPSGEGREATNEKLFF
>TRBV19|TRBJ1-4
CASSRLNTNEKLFF
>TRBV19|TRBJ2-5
CASSILSGGHQETQYF
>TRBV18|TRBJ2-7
CASSPGRSSYEQYF
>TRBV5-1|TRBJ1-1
CASSFSTGGTEAFF
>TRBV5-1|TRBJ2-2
CASSPGGFTGELFF
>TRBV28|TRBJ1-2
CASNDAGQGNYGYTF
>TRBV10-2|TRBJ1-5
CASRPGQAGNQPQHF
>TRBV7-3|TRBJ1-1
CASSLTGGNTEAFF
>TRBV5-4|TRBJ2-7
CASSGAGGGDAYEQYF
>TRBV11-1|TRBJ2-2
CASSPNGELFF
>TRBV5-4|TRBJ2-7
CASSSDYQIIYEQYF
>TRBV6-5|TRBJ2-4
CASRQDKNIQYF
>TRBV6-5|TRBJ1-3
CASSLGGVLSGNTIYF
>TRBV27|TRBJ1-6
CASSLRGGSYNSPLHF
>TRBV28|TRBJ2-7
CASSLVGVEQYF
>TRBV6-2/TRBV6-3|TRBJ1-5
CASSYSSGRGDQPQHF
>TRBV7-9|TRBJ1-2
CASSGRDSHGYTF